Following are 12 T cell receptor beta chains from one sample sequenced in a study of shared clonotypes between healthy human individuals. Profiling relied on immunoSEQ multiplex PCR, and the TCRdb table lists in-frame clones only, not all of them. Of 2 million to 2.5 million clones listed, 85% to 95% were seen once; the top ten hold around 0.4%. The material sequenced was naive CD4+ T cells from PBMCs. As for subset: CD45RA+ positively selected. The receptors derive from a man between 18 and 35 years old in good health. Some clones in this sample may be carry-over from other donors' samples.

This chain connects TRBV5-1 to TRBJ2-3; TRBD2 agrees at 8 bases. The germline V gene has CDR1 SGHRS and CDR2 YFSETQ. V was pared by 0 bases and J by 2 bases, with 2 bases of the junction left unmatched. This CDR3 has 15 amino acids. CDR3 residues: CASSLGLAHTDTQYF. CDR3 DNA sequence: TGCGCCAGCAGCTTGGGACTAGCGCACACAGATACGCAGTATTTT. Combining the CDR3 with reference TRBV5-1 and TRBJ2-3 gives the whole variable domain KAGVTQTPRYLIKTRGQQVTLSCSPISGHRSVSWYQQTPGQGLQFLFEYFSETQRNKGNFPGRFSGRQFSNSRSEMNVSTLELGDSALYLCASSLGLAHTDTQYFGPGTRLTVL.

This chain joins TRBV7-2 and TRBJ2-7; 7 bases fit TRBD1. The CDR3 extends over 14 amino acids. In germline, CDR1 is SGHTA, CDR2 FQGNSA. J was trimmed by 4 bases and V by 2 bases; bases with no gene match: 5. CDR3 protein: CASSLQQGRYEQYF. CDR3 DNA: TGTGCCAGCAGCTTACAACAGGGGCGGTACGAGCAGTACTTC.

V and J are TRBV25-1 and TRBJ1-3; D is unresolved. Trimming removed 5 bases at V and 7 bases at J, with 24 bases between. Germline CDR1 MGHDK, CDR2 SYGVNS. The CDR3 runs 17 residues. In DNA, the CDR3 is TGTGCCAGCAGTACGGGAAGGGTTTCGGGCACCTTGAACACCATATATTTT. Its protein is CASSTGRVSGTLNTIYF. Full variable domain (rest looked up from reference TRBV25-1 and TRBJ1-3): EADIYQTPRYLVIGTGKKITLECSQTMGHDKMYWYQQDPGMELHLIHYSYGVNSTEKGDLSSESTVSRIRTEHFPLTLESARPSHTSQYLCASSTGRVSGTLNTIYFGEGSWLTVV.

The chain recombines TRBV5-8 with TRBJ2-3; D assignment may be TRBD1 or TRBD2 (5 bases each). V lost 4 bases, J lost 8 bases, and 20 bases lay in between. The germline CDR1 and CDR2 sequences are SGHTS and YDEGEE. CDR3 size: 15 residues. Here the CDR3 DNA reads TGTGCCAGCAGCCCCCGCGTGATGGGACCAGGTACGCAGTATTTT. Translation gives CASSPRVMGPGTQYF. The complete variable domain, with remaining parts taken from reference TRBV5-8 and TRBJ2-3, reads EAGVTQSPTHLIKTRGQQATLRCSPISGHTSVYWYQQALGLGLQFLLWYDEGEERNRGNFPPRFSGRQFPNYSSELNVNALELEDSALYLCASSPRVMGPGTQYFGPGTRLTVL.

Of note for this clone: At the DNA level, this CDR3 is encoded by other sequences in the same sample as well. The genes are TRBV5-1 and TRBJ2-7; 7 nucleotides match TRBD1. J lost 3 bases, V lost 5 bases, and 8 bases had no gene match. The V gene's germline CDR1 is SGHRS and CDR2 YFSETQ. There are 14 residues in the CDR3. The DNA for the CDR3 is TGCGCCAGCAGACAGGGGCCGACCAGCTACGAGCAGTACTTC. It encodes CASRQGPTSYEQYF.

This rearrangement joins TRBV7-9 to TRBJ2-2; D possibly matches TRBD1 or TRBD2 (5 bases each). CDR1 and CDR2 (germline): SEHNR, FQNEAQ (reference sequence). The V end lost 3 bases, the J end lost 0 bases, and 11 bases lay between the germline ends. This CDR3 comprises 16 residues. The CDR3 here is CASSFLVGANTGELFF. The CDR3 nucleotides are TGTGCCAGCAGCTTCCTCGTGGGGGCGAACACCGGGGAGCTGTTTTTT.

This chain links TRBV6-5 with TRBJ2-7, with TRBD1 matching 9 bases. Germline assignment: CDR1 MNHEY and CDR2 SVGAGI. V gave up 2 bases and J gave up 3 bases; unmatched junction bases: 8. This CDR3 has 16 residues. The CDR3 nucleotides read TGTGCCAGCAGTTACCTATTGGGGACAGGGCTCTACGAGCAGTACTTC. It translates to CASSYLLGTGLYEQYF.

Notes on this clone: This CDR3 is also generated by other DNA sequences in the sample. The J gene is TRBJ2-1, the V gene TRBV20-1; either TRBD1 or TRBD2 may fit D (5 bases each). Deletions cut 5 bases from V and 10 bases from J, with 9 bases between. The CDR3 is made up of 10 amino acids. Germline V gene data show CDR1 as DFQATT and CDR2 as SNEGSKA (reference sequence). DNA for the CDR3: TGCAGTGCTCCCCGGGGCGAGCAGTTCTTC. It is translated as CSAPRGEQFF.

A remark on this clone: The identical CDR3 is also encoded by other nucleotide sequences in the sample. The chain links TRBV28 to TRBJ1-2; D is ambiguous. V dropped 2 bases and J dropped 1 base, with 5 bases sitting between them. In germline, CDR1 is MDHEN, CDR2 SYDVKM. This CDR3 is 13 amino acids long. This CDR3 reads CASSLRVNYGYTF. DNA for the CDR3: TGTGCCAGCAGTTTACGGGTTAACTATGGCTACACCTTC.

The gene calls are TRBV18 and TRBJ2-7; tentatively, D is TRBD1 (5 bases). The length of the CDR3 is 16 residues. Germline V CDR1 and CDR2: KGHSH, LQKENI. V gave up 0 bases and J gave up 2 bases, with 14 bases separating them. The CDR3 region is CASSPPPGHLPYEQYF. The CDR3 DNA reads TGTGCCAGCTCACCACCCCCCGGACACCTCCCCTACGAGCAGTACTTC.

In the case of this clone: The sample has other DNA sequences that encode this CDR3 too. The chain has TRBV29-1 and TRBJ2-3, with TRBD2 as a possible D gene (5 bases). CDR1 and CDR2 from the germline V gene are SQVTM and ANQGSEA. The CDR3 sequence is 13 residues long. V lost 4 bases to trimming and J lost 2 bases, with 10 bases between them. The CDR3 DNA follows: TGCAGCGTTGGCGGGCCGGACACAGATACGCAGTATTTT. Its translation: CSVGGPDTDTQYF.

Points on this clone: The same CDR3 can be traced to other DNA sequences in this sample. The chain uses TRBV19 and TRBJ1-2; D remains unclear. CDR1 and CDR2 (germline): LNHDA, SQIVND (reference sequence). This CDR3 contains 13 residues. The V gene lost 2 bases and the J gene lost 5 bases, with 9 bases spanning the gap. The CDR3 loop is CASSIQGPYGYTF. The CDR3 coding sequence is TGTGCCAGTAGTATACAAGGACCTTATGGCTACACCTTC.